This is a list of T cell receptor beta chains from one sample in a study of shared clonotypes between healthy human individuals. Sequencing was performed with immunoSEQ multiplex PCR; in TCRdb, only in-frame clones are kept and a portion is missing. The sample includes approximately 1.5 million clones, 95% to 99% of them seen just once. The material sequenced was naive CD4+ T cells sorted from blood. The receptors originated from a man between 25 and 39 years old in good health. The CDR3 runs from the conserved cysteine through the conserved F or W. A D gene is named only where the DNA matches it firmly. Rows give clone size only sometimes, using once, few, many, or a class for an expanded clone.

-,TRBD2,TRBV18,18,TRBJ2-4,CASSPAQGLALAKNIQYF,TGTGCCAGCTCACCAGCCCAAGGACTAGCTCTAGCCAAAAACATTCAGTACTTC
-,-,TRBV20-1,10,TRBJ2-3,CSALRDTQYF,TGCAGTGCCCTTAGGGATACGCAGTATTTT
-,TRBD2,TRBV6-1,14,TRBJ2-7,CASLPGPGGYEQYF,TGTGCCAGCCTCCCCGGGCCGGGAGGCTACGAGCAGTACTTC
-,-,TRBV27,13,TRBJ2-3,CASSLTATDTQYF,TGTGCCAGCAGCCTTACTGCAACAGATACGCAGTATTTT
-,TRBD1,TRBV30,14,TRBJ1-2,CAWTRMWTGNGYTF,TGTGCCTGGACTCGAATGTGGACAGGAAATGGCTACACCTTC
-,-,TRBV28,18,TRBJ2-7,CASSAPGVAGRYTHEQYF,TGTGCCAGCAGTGCTCCCGGTGTCGCGGGACGATACACCCACGAGCAGTACTTC
once,TRBD1,TRBV7-2,13,TRBJ1-1,CASSLWGTGEAFF,TGTGCCAGCAGCCTCTGGGGGACAGGTGAAGCTTTCTTT
-,-,TRBV6-5,11,TRBJ1-1,CASSYSGDAFF,TGTGCCAGCAGTTACTCGGGAGATGCTTTCTTT
-,-,TRBV5-5,17,TRBJ2-7,CASSRGVQGLLSYEQYF,TGTGCCAGCAGCCGTGGGGTACAGGGCCTGCTATCCTACGAGCAGTACTTC
-,-,TRBV10-2,14,TRBJ2-7,CASSDWLEGNEQYF,TGCGCCAGCAGTGATTGGCTAGAAGGAAACGAGCAGTACTTC
-,-,TRBV7-2,15,TRBJ2-2,CASSFRQVGTGELFF,TGTGCCAGCAGCTTTCGACAGGTGGGGACCGGGGAGCTGTTTTTT
-,-,TRBV5-6,14,TRBJ2-3,CASSLFGSTDTQYF,TGTGCCAGCAGCTTGTTCGGGAGCACAGATACGCAGTATTTT
-,-,TRBV27,14,TRBJ2-7,CASSSPDPRGEQYF,TGTGCCAGCAGCTCCCCCGATCCCAGGGGCGAGCAGTACTTC
-,-,TRBV5-1,13,TRBJ2-5,CASSLELARTQYF,TGCGCCAGCAGCTTGGAACTAGCCAGGACCCAGTACTTC
once,-,TRBV10-3,17,TRBJ1-4,CAISGGSVDNTNEKLFF,TGTGCCATCAGTGGCGGGAGCGTAGATAATACTAATGAAAAACTGTTTTTT
-,-,TRBV18,13,TRBJ1-5,CASSPKADQPQHF,TGTGCCAGCTCACCCAAGGCGGATCAGCCCCAGCATTTT
-,TRBD1,TRBV5-1,16,TRBJ1-3,CASSDPGQGGGNTIYF,TGCGCCAGCAGTGATCCGGGACAGGGCGGTGGAAACACCATATATTTT
-,TRBD1,TRBV7-3,15,TRBJ2-5,CASSLGTGGQETQYF,TGTGCCAGCAGCTTAGGGACAGGGGGCCAAGAGACCCAGTACTTC
few,TRBD1,TRBV19,15,TRBJ1-2,CASSISGTGNYGYTF,TGTGCCAGTAGTATTTCCGGGACAGGAAACTATGGCTACACCTTC
-,TRBD2,TRBV27,15,TRBJ2-2,CATSPGLADTGELFF,TGTGCCACTTCACCGGGACTAGCGGACACCGGGGAGCTGTTTTTT
-,-,TRBV7-3,18,TRBJ2-6,CASSRFGGTTSGANVLTF,TGTGCCAGCAGCCGCTTCGGGGGAACCACCTCTGGGGCCAACGTCCTGACTTTC
-,TRBD2,TRBV9,19,TRBJ2-1,CASSVAPPVAVAGRNEQFF,TGTGCCAGCAGCGTAGCACCACCTGTCGCCGTAGCGGGCCGAAATGAGCAGTTCTTC
once,-,TRBV5-1,15,TRBJ2-3,CASSLVGFSTDTQYF,TGCGCCAGCAGCTTGGTCGGATTTAGCACAGATACGCAGTATTTT
-,TRBD1,TRBV10-3,18,TRBJ1-5,CAISRDRGYAEGNQPQHF,TGTGCCATCAGTCGGGACAGGGGATATGCGGAAGGCAATCAGCCCCAGCATTTT
-,TRBD2,TRBV9,20,TRBJ2-1,CASSVGLVGASGKTYNEQFF,TGTGCCAGCAGCGTAGGTCTGGTTGGGGCTAGCGGGAAAACCTACAATGAGCAGTTCTTC
-,TRBD1,TRBV18,15,TRBJ2-5,CASSPLQGLQETQYF,TGTGCCAGCTCACCATTACAGGGGCTACAAGAGACCCAGTACTTC
-,-,TRBV18,14,TRBJ1-4,CASSPRDPNEKLFF,TGTGCCAGCTCACCGCGCGATCCTAATGAAAAACTGTTTTTT
-,-,TRBV28,14,TRBJ1-3,CASSDRGSGNTIYF,TGTGCCAGCAGCGACAGAGGCTCTGGAAACACCATATATTTT
-,-,TRBV9,12,TRBJ2-3,CASSERLDTQYF,TGTGCCAGCAGCGAGAGGCTAGATACGCAGTATTTT
-,-,TRBV28,13,TRBJ2-4,CASSPSPRGIQYF,TGTGCCAGCAGTCCCTCCCCTCGGGGGATTCAGTACTTC
-,-,TRBV7-8,12,TRBJ2-7,CASSKTSYEQYF,TGTGCCAGCAGTAAAACTAGCTACGAGCAGTACTTC
-,-,TRBV2,16,TRBJ2-2,CASSLTGEGNTGELFF,TGTGCCAGCAGTCTGACAGGGGAGGGAAACACCGGGGAGCTGTTTTTT
-,-,TRBV11-3,16,TRBJ2-7,CASSLEGVSPGNEQYF,TGTGCCAGCAGCTTAGAAGGGGTCTCCCCCGGGAACGAGCAGTACTTC
-,-,TRBV27,14,TRBJ2-7,CASSRTGQPYEQYF,TGTGCCAGCAGCCGAACCGGGCAACCCTACGAGCAGTACTTC
-,-,TRBV10-3,12,TRBJ2-7,CAIMPGSYEQYF,TGTGCCATCATGCCAGGGTCCTACGAGCAGTACTTC
-,-,TRBV1,16,TRBJ2-7,CTSSSHLASNPDEQYF,TGCACCAGCAGCTCCCACCTAGCATCGAATCCCGACGAGCAGTACTTC
-,-,TRBV18,17,TRBJ1-1,CASSPGAGSWFGTEAFF,TGTGCCAGCTCACCCGGGGCAGGGTCGTGGTTTGGCACTGAAGCTTTCTTT
-,TRBD2,TRBV28,11,TRBJ2-7,CASGRAYEQYF,TGTGCCAGCGGGAGGGCCTACGAGCAGTACTTC
-,-,TRBV9,14,TRBJ2-1,CASSVAQVAIEQFF,TGTGCCAGCAGCGTAGCTCAGGTTGCAATTGAGCAGTTCTTC
once,TRBD1,TRBV7-9,13,TRBJ2-7,CASSPDRGREQYF,TGTGCCAGCAGCCCTGACAGGGGGCGCGAGCAGTACTTC
-,TRBD2,TRBV11-3,18,TRBJ2-3,CASSFILAGGPSTDTQYF,TGTGCCAGCAGCTTCATCCTAGCGGGAGGCCCTAGCACAGATACGCAGTATTTT
-,-,TRBV4-1,11,TRBJ1-3,CASSQDAHINF,TGCGCCAGCAGCCAAGATGCTCATATAAATTTT
-,TRBD1,TRBV10-1,14,TRBJ2-1,CASSDRGPYNEQFF,TGCGCCAGCAGTGACAGGGGGCCTTACAATGAGCAGTTCTTC
-,-,TRBV29-1,14,TRBJ1-1,CSVEWRQGHTEAFF,TGCAGCGTAGAATGGAGGCAGGGGCACACTGAAGCTTTCTTT
-,TRBD1,TRBV19,15,TRBJ2-7,CASSLAGTGNYEQYF,TGTGCCAGTAGTTTGGCCGGGACAGGCAACTACGAGCAGTACTTC
-,TRBD2,TRBV11-3,16,TRBJ2-1,CASSPRSGGSLNEQFF,TGTGCCAGCAGCCCCAGGAGTGGCGGGAGCCTTAATGAGCAGTTCTTC
-,-,TRBV5-1,15,TRBJ1-1,CASSSLRQAGTEAFF,TGCGCCAGCAGCTCCTTACGACAGGCTGGGACTGAAGCTTTCTTT
once,-,TRBV15,16,TRBJ1-1,CATSRLGSLVHTEAFF,TGTGCCACCAGCAGATTGGGTTCCCTAGTGCACACTGAAGCTTTCTTT
-,-,TRBV18,13,TRBJ2-2,CASSPLDGGELFF,TGTGCCAGCTCACCACTCGACGGCGGGGAGCTGTTTTTT
-,TRBD2,TRBV7-6,15,TRBJ2-7,CASSSGLAGAREQYF,TGTGCCAGCAGCTCTGGGTTAGCGGGTGCGAGGGAGCAGTACTTC
-,-,TRBV6-5,14,TRBJ1-2,CASRLNSDPSGYTF,TGTGCCAGCAGATTGAACAGTGACCCCTCTGGCTACACCTTC
once,TRBD2,TRBV6-1,18,TRBJ2-3,CASSENSVVAGATDTQYF,TGTGCCAGCAGTGAAAATTCGGTCGTAGCGGGAGCTACAGATACGCAGTATTTT
-,-,TRBV4-3,14,TRBJ1-2,CASSQEQSNYGYTF,TGCGCCAGCAGCCAAGAACAGTCTAACTATGGCTACACCTTC
-,-,TRBV7-8,15,TRBJ2-1,CASSLKQGIGNEQFF,TGTGCCAGCAGCTTAAAACAGGGCATCGGCAATGAGCAGTTCTTC
-,-,TRBV6-9,15,TRBJ2-3,CASSYKRDLTDTQYF,TGTGCCAGCAGTTATAAAAGGGATCTCACAGATACGCAGTATTTT
-,-,TRBV11-2,14,TRBJ2-7,CASSLGVLPYEQYF,TGTGCCAGCAGCTTAGGAGTACTTCCCTACGAGCAGTACTTC
-,-,TRBV4-2,18,TRBJ2-7,CASSQEPLGGGYAYEQYF,TGTGCCAGCAGCCAAGAACCCCTGGGGGGAGGTTACGCGTACGAGCAGTACTTC
-,-,TRBV2,15,TRBJ1-2,CASSEGGYSAYGYTF,TGTGCCAGCAGCGAAGGCGGTTATTCAGCCTATGGCTACACCTTC
-,TRBD2,TRBV5-4,17,TRBJ2-2,CASSLELAGSATGELFF,TGTGCCAGCAGCTTGGAGCTAGCGGGATCGGCCACCGGGGAGCTGTTTTTT